The 5 T cell receptor delta chains listed next were all sequenced from one sample in a study of gamma delta lymphoproliferative disorders and STAT genes. TCRdb reran clone calling via CATT on the multiplex PCR reads. The sample holds about 3,800 delta-chain clones; 0.9% to 1.1% are singletons and the top ten take 20% to 25%. Sequencing used genomic DNA taken from PBMCs of patients and controls. Material for sequencing was blood. The receptors were gathered from a human donor in good health.

This clone was seen more than once but under ten times. The translation of this DNA and the TCRdb protein of a much larger clone differ at residue 6, probably owing to a read error; the protein shown here is translated from the DNA. The J gene is TRDJ3, the V gene TRDV2, with D hard to call. The CDR3 runs 19 residues. CDR1 is GEAIGNYY and CDR2 is EKD in the germline V gene. With 1 base removed from V and 0 bases from J, the gap between germline ends came to 15 bases. The CDR3 loop is CACDTRGPLDSWDTRQMFF. Written as DNA, the CDR3 is TGTGCCTGTGACACTAGGGGCCCCCTCGACTCCTGGGACACCCGACAGATGTTTTTC.

This clone turned up a few times. This DNA's translation differs at residue 13 from TCRdb's protein, which comes from a much larger clone; a read error is likely, and the protein shown is translated from the DNA. The chain joins TRDV2 to TRDJ3; TRDD3 matches 9 bases. Germline lookup yields CDR1 GEAIGNYY and CDR2 EKD. CDR3 size: 19 residues. CDR3 in amino acids: CACDTGGYRSSWNTRQMFF. The CDR3, as DNA: TGTGCCTGTGACACGGGGGGATACAGGAGCTCCTGGAACACCCGACAGATGTTTTTC.

This clone was observed many times. A far larger clone is only one base removed, so a read error is likely. V usage is TRDV2 and J usage is TRDJ1; TRDD3 is a possible D gene (6 bases). This CDR3 spans 18 amino acids. V lost 0 bases and J 0 bases, leaving 19 bases between the germline ends. Germline-derived CDR1 and CDR2 are GEAIGNYY and EKD. The CDR3 region is CACDTVGGLVGDTDKLIF. The CDR3 bases are TGTGCCTGTGACACCGTGGGGGGCCTAGTGGGAGACACCGATAAACTCATCTTT.

Details on this clone: A far more abundant clone sits one base away, making this likely a read error. Additional DNA sequences in this sample encode the identical CDR3. V usage is TRDV2 and J usage is TRDJ3; 8 nucleotides agree with TRDD3. Germline lookup yields CDR1 GEAIGNYY and CDR2 EKD. The CDR3 spans 18 residues. CDR3 nucleotides: TGTGCTTGTGACACCGCTGGGGGAAGCTCCTGGGACACCCGACAGATGTTTTTC. Residues: CACDTAGGSSWDTRQMFF.

This clone was picked up a small number of times. The TCRdb record carries a much larger clone's protein, which differs from this DNA's translation at residue 13; a read error is the likely cause, and the protein listed here is the DNA translation. V is TRDV1 and J is TRDJ1, with 11 bases fitting TRDD3. The germline CDR1 and CDR2 sequences are TSWWSYY and QGS. The CDR3 sequence is 22 residues long. Trimming cost V 0 bases and J 0 bases; bases outside gene matches: 18. DNA of the CDR3: TGTGCTCTTGGGGAACTCTACCCGTACTGGGGGATATGGGGGCCATACACCGATAAACTCATCTTT. Protein product: CALGELYPYWGIWGPYTDKLIF.